Detailed here is one TCR beta chain. The antigen remains unidentified. Repertoires were generated with immunoSEQ multiplex PCR, while TCRdb's copy carries only in-frame clones and drops some. The sample consists of some 25,000 clones, approximately 90% of them appearing once. These data belong to a study of T cells in localized non-small cell lung cancer. The CDR3 is made up of 15 amino acids. The V and J ends lost 3 bases and 4 bases respectively, with 15 bases between them. CDR1 is KGHSY and CDR2 is FQNENV in the germline V gene. Study-level results: The appearance of a median roughly 58 of the top 100 tumor clones was seen in adjacent lung. Uninvolved adjacent lung had more T cell clonality than any other tissue, topping tumor. Tumor samples were not multi-region, leaving intratumor heterogeneity unexcluded. The study linked higher blood T cell density to longer overall survival.

Sequenced material: PBMCs, taken before any cancer treatment. V usage is TRBV16 and J usage is TRBJ1-2, with D possibly matching TRBD1 (5 bases). The receptor was isolated from a man between 40 and 75 years old with stage II lung adenocarcinoma. This chain's CDR3 is CASSHGPGAGYGYTF. The CDR3 DNA is TGTGCCAGCAGCCACGGCCCCGGGGCCGGCTATGGCTACACCTTC.